These 24 T cell receptor beta chains came from one sample sequenced in a study of neurological immune-mediated disorders. MiXCR, run by TCRdb on the 5' RACE reads, gives a single entry per CDR3 protein. The sample lists about 18,000 distinct CDR3 sequences, roughly 10% occurring once. Input material: CD8+ T cells from blood. The receptor set was obtained from a woman in her forties or fifties in good health.

This clonotype has a count of ten or more. The chain links TRBV5-1 to TRBJ1-1; TRBD1 agrees at 7 bases. Trimming took 0 bases from V and 2 from J; bases not matched to a gene: 7. The germline V gene encodes CDR1 SGHRS and CDR2 YFSETQ. This CDR3 has 16 amino acids. The chain's CDR3 is CASSLGVWDSNTEAFF. Here the CDR3 DNA reads TGCGCCAGCAGCTTGGGGGTTTGGGACAGCAACACTGAAGCTTTCTTT.

This clonotype was counted at least ten times. V gene TRBV7-9 combines with J gene TRBJ1-2; 12 nucleotides agree with TRBD1. J lost 7 bases, V lost 5 bases, and 5 bases had no gene match. This CDR3 has 14 residues. Germline CDR1 and CDR2: SEHNR and FQNEAQ (reference sequence). CDR3 protein: CASSPGQGAFGYTF. The CDR3 coding sequence is TGTGCCAGCAGCCCGGGACAGGGGGCCTTTGGCTACACCTTC.

This clonotype was observed many times. This rearrangement joins TRBV24-1 to TRBJ2-2; 10 bases map to TRBD1. V dropped 7 bases and J dropped 4; count of bases not matched to a gene: 5. The CDR3 has 15 residues. Germline values: CDR1 KGHDR, CDR2 SFDVKD. The CDR3 bases are TGTGCCACCAGGGCCGGGACAGGGGTCACCGGGGAGCTGTTTTTT. It yields the protein CATRAGTGVTGELFF.

This clonotype was found many times. The chain uses TRBV7-2 and TRBJ2-1, with 7 bases lining up with TRBD2. The CDR3 loop spans 14 amino acids. The V gene end was trimmed by 4 bases and the J gene end by 4 bases; junction bases not matched to a gene: 4. CDR1 and CDR2 from the germline V gene are SGHTA and FQGNSA. CDR3: CASSYGEGYNEQFF. CDR3 bases: TGTGCCAGCAGCTATGGGGAGGGTTACAATGAGCAGTTCTTC.

This clonotype was observed at least ten times. The chain joins TRBV4-1 to TRBJ1-5, with TRBD1 as a possible D gene (5 bases). The germline V gene has CDR1 MGHRA and CDR2 YSYEKL. With 4 bases removed from V and 6 bases from J, the gap between germline ends came to 13 bases. The CDR3 runs 14 residues. The CDR3 sequence is CASSPTRDPQPQHF. The CDR3, as DNA: TGCGCCAGCAGCCCTACCAGGGACCCTCAGCCCCAGCATTTT.

By proportion, this clonotype is large (0.1 to 1%). V usage is TRBV5-1 and J usage is TRBJ1-5; D remains ambiguous. Per germline, CDR1 SGHRS and CDR2 YFSETQ. Trimming took 0 bases from V and 0 from J, leaving 28 bases between them. The CDR3 is made up of 22 amino acids. This CDR3 is CASSLARHRQEPICHSNQPQHF. Here the CDR3 DNA reads TGCGCCAGCAGCTTGGCGCGGCATAGGCAGGAGCCCATATGTCATAGCAATCAGCCCCAGCATTTT. Full variable domain (missing parts from reference TRBV5-1 and TRBJ1-5): KAGVTQTPRYLIKTRGQQVTLSCSPISGHRSVSWYQQTPGQGLQFLFEYFSETQRNKGNFPGRFSGRQFSNSRSEMNVSTLELGDSALYLCASSLARHRQEPICHSNQPQHFGDGTRLSIL.

This clonotype has ten or more counts. The V call is TRBV4-1, the J call TRBJ2-3; 9 bases align to TRBD1. V lost 1 base and J lost 6; bases outside the gene matches: 5. Germline CDR1 reads MGHRA; CDR2 reads YSYEKL. The CDR3 has 15 amino acids. The chain's CDR3 is CASSQGDRVADTQYF. CDR3 in DNA: TGCGCCAGCAGCCAAGGGGACAGGGTAGCCGATACGCAGTATTTT.

This clonotype was recorded many times. The V call is TRBV6-1, the J call TRBJ1-2; D gene ambiguous. The CDR3 is made up of 14 amino acids. Germline CDR1 reads MNHNS; CDR2 reads SASEGT. Deletions cut 10 bases from V and 2 bases from J, with 17 bases between. CDR3 sequence reads: CATDPRGGNYGYTF. CDR3 bases: TGTGCCACCGACCCACGGGGAGGGAACTATGGCTACACCTTC.

This clonotype was found many times. The chain has TRBV18 and TRBJ1-2; unclear D gene. The CDR3 contains 14 residues. Trimming pared 3 bases from V and 1 base from J, leaving 9 bases between. The V gene's germline CDR1 is KGHSH and CDR2 LQKENI. The CDR3 region has the DNA TGTGCCAGCTCACCTAACGGAGTTAACTATGGCTACACCTTC. It translates to CASSPNGVNYGYTF.

This clonotype was recorded a few times. The genes are TRBV10-3 and TRBJ2-7; TRBD1 is a possible D gene (5 bases). V was pared by 7 bases and J by 1 base, with 8 bases between. Germline assignment: CDR1 ENHRY and CDR2 SYGVKD. This CDR3 is built from 12 residues. CDR3 residues: CAIKGQSYEQYF. DNA of the CDR3: TGTGCCATCAAGGGGCAGTCCTACGAGCAGTACTTC.

There are many counts of this clonotype. The V gene is TRBV6-6, the J gene TRBJ1-1; D may be TRBD1 (5 bases). Germline lookup yields CDR1 MNHNY and CDR2 SVGAGI (reference sequence). Between the trimmed V and J ends, which lost 7 bases and 3 bases, there was a span of 12 bases. The CDR3 is 13 amino acids. The CDR3 protein is CASTWAGDTEAFF. The CDR3 region has the DNA TGTGCCAGCACCTGGGCGGGGGACACTGAAGCTTTCTTT.

The rearrangement links TRBV28 to TRBJ2-2; 13 nucleotides line up with TRBD2. The germline gives CDR1 MDHEN, CDR2 SYDVKM. The CDR3 runs 22 residues. With 3 bases clipped from V and 6 bases from J, the junction kept 22 bases outside the gene matches. The chain's CDR3 is CASSFNRKRQKTSGRESGELFF. DNA of the CDR3: TGTGCCAGCAGTTTTAATAGAAAGAGACAGAAAACTAGCGGGAGGGAGTCCGGGGAGCTGTTTTTT.

The J gene is TRBJ2-1, the V gene TRBV20-1; 14 positions agree with TRBD2. Germline lookup yields CDR1 DFQATT and CDR2 SNEGSKA (reference sequence). This CDR3 contains 17 residues. V shed 1 base, J shed 9 bases, and the junction held 11 bases outside the gene matches. Written as DNA, the CDR3 is TGCAGTGCTAGAGGGGTTCCGGGACTAGCGGGGGTTAGTGAGCAGTTCTTC. This codes for CSARGVPGLAGVSEQFF.

This clonotype showed up many times. The chain is built from TRBV5-1 and TRBJ1-1; D not certain. V dropped 0 bases and J dropped 6 bases, with 12 bases sitting between them. CDR3 length: 14 residues. CDR1 and CDR2 from the germline V gene are SGHRS and YFSETQ. The CDR3 loop reads CASSLVGFGAEAFF. The CDR3 nucleotides read TGCGCCAGCAGCTTGGTGGGGTTCGGGGCTGAAGCTTTCTTT.

This clonotype was counted ten times or more. V usage is TRBV3-1 and J usage is TRBJ2-1; possibly TRBD2 for D (5 bases). CDR1 is LGHDT, CDR2 YNNKEL, per germline (reference sequence). The germline V and J ends were trimmed by 0 bases and 0 bases, with 24 bases remaining between them. The CDR3 sequence is 21 residues long. CDR3 residues: CASSQDQWSGKSLSSYNEQFF. As DNA, the CDR3 is TGTGCCAGCAGCCAAGATCAGTGGAGCGGTAAATCTTTAAGCTCCTACAATGAGCAGTTCTTC.

This clonotype was counted ten times or more. The chain combines TRBV6-5 with TRBJ2-7; weak D call: TRBD1 (5 bases). V dropped 9 bases and J dropped 4 bases, with 19 bases sitting between them. The CDR3 extends over 14 amino acids. From germline, CDR1 is MNHEY and CDR2 SVGAGI. The CDR3 sequence: CASGVKKPGYEQYF. As DNA, the CDR3 is TGTGCCAGTGGGGTGAAGAAGCCAGGGTACGAGCAGTACTTC.

This clonotype was seen repeatedly, ten times or more. V is TRBV20-1 and J is TRBJ1-3; D gene uncertain. V lost 4 bases to trimming and J lost 2 bases, with 12 bases between them. There are 14 residues in the CDR3. Germline V gene lookup returns CDR1 DFQATT and CDR2 SNEGSKA (reference sequence). The CDR3 DNA follows: TGCAGTGCTATGCCCAACTCGGCTGGAAACACCATATATTTT. It encodes CSAMPNSAGNTIYF.

This clonotype was picked up many times. The chain couples TRBV7-9 to TRBJ2-1, with D possibly being TRBD2 (6 bases). The CDR3 totals 15 residues. V gave up 3 bases and J gave up 5 bases, with 14 bases separating them. Looked up from germline, CDR1 is SEHNR and CDR2 is FQNEAQ (reference sequence). Here the CDR3 DNA reads TGTGCCAGCAGCTTTAGCGGAACCAGGGACAATGAGCAGTTCTTC. Its translation: CASSFSGTRDNEQFF. The whole variable domain, remainder taken from reference TRBV7-9 and TRBJ2-1, is DTGVSQNPRHKITKRGQNVTFRCDPISEHNRLYWYRQTLGQGPEFLTYFQNEAQLEKSRLLSDRFSAERPKGSFSTLEIQRTEQGDSAMYLCASSFSGTRDNEQFFGPGTRLTVL.

This clonotype was counted at least ten times. V gene TRBV6-6 combines with J gene TRBJ2-2, with no clear D. The CDR3 contains 11 residues. Between the trimmed V and J ends, which lost 6 bases and 5 bases, there was a span of 4 bases. Germline V lookup: CDR1 MNHNY, CDR2 SVGAGI (reference sequence). In DNA, the CDR3 is TGTGCCAGCAGCGATACCGGGGAGCTGTTTTTT. This gives the protein CASSDTGELFF.

In its sample, this clonotype was seen many times. The rearrangement uses TRBV7-8 and TRBJ2-7; 11 bases line up with TRBD2. The V gene end was trimmed by 2 bases and the J gene end by 2 bases; junction bases not matched to a gene: 26. CDR1 SGHVS and CDR2 FQNEAQ come from the germline V gene. This CDR3 contains 23 residues. The CDR3 region has the DNA TGTGCCAGCAGCTTATCAATGGGACTAGCGGTTCCTTCGGGGGGGAAATCTGCCTACGAGCAGTACTTC. It is translated as CASSLSMGLAVPSGGKSAYEQYF.

In this sample, this clonotype turned up many times. V usage is TRBV27 and J usage is TRBJ1-2; TRBD1 matches at 7 bases. The CDR3 is made up of 13 amino acids. Germline assignment: CDR1 MNHEY and CDR2 SMNVEV (reference sequence). Unmatched junction bases numbered 10, after V lost 10 bases and J lost 5 bases. The CDR3 DNA follows: TGTGCCATCTCCCAGGGGGAGGGGTATGGCTACACCTTC. It specifies CAISQGEGYGYTF.

This clonotype was counted a few times. The rearrangement uses TRBV2 and TRBJ2-3; D not resolved. The CDR3 has 10 residues. The V gene's germline CDR1 is SNHLY and CDR2 FYNNEI. The V and J ends lost 6 bases and 5 bases respectively, with 3 bases between them. The DNA of the CDR3 is TGTGCCAGCAGGGGAGATACGCAGTATTTT. Translation: CASRGDTQYF.

There are many counts of this clonotype. In DNA form, the CDR3 reads TGTGCCAGCAGTTACGGGGACCCGAGCTCCTACGAGCAGTACTTC. This codes for CASSYGDPSSYEQYF. The chain is built from TRBV6-2 or TRBV6-3 and TRBJ2-7; D tentatively fits TRBD1 or TRBD2 (5 bases each). The CDR3 is 15 residues long. Trimming took off 2 bases at V and 0 bases at J, with 11 bases between the two ends. Germline values: CDR1 MNHEY, CDR2 SVGEGT.

This clonotype was detected many times. This chain connects TRBV9 to TRBJ1-1; tentative D call: TRBD1 (5 bases). The V gene's germline CDR1 is SGDLS and CDR2 YYNGEE. This CDR3 is built from 14 residues. V dropped 3 bases and J dropped 7 bases, with 16 bases sitting between them. CDR3 in DNA: TGTGCCAGCAGCGGGGGGACGGTGAGTGGTGAAGCTTTCTTT. Protein sequence: CASSGGTVSGEAFF.